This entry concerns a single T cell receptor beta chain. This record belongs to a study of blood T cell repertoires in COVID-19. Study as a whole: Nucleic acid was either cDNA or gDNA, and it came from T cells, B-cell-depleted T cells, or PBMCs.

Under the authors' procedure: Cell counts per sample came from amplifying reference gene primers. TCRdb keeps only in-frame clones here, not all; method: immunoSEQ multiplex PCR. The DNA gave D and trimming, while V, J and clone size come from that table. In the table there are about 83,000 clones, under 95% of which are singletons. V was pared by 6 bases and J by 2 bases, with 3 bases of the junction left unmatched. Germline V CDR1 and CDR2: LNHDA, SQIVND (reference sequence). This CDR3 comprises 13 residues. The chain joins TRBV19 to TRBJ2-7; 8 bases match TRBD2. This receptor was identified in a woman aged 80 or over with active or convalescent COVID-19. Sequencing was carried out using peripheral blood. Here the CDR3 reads CASSRAGAYEQYF. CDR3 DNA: TGTGCCAGTAGCCGAGCGGGGGCCTACGAGCAGTACTTC.